The text below deals with one TCR beta chain. In the source study's methods: Counts of nucleated cells, estimated from reference gene primer amplification, were obtained. The data were produced by immunoSEQ multiplex PCR, yet TCRdb's version contains in-frame clones alone and is incomplete. The V and J calls and clone size were taken over from that table, and D and trimming were inferred from the DNA. Seen here are some 140,000 clones, roughly 83% observed once, and the top ten hold 25% to 35%. The data were taken from a study of blood T cell repertoires in COVID-19. Study overall: COVID-19 samples, acute and convalescent, were from the United States, Italy and Spain. T cells, B-cell-depleted T cells, or PBMCs provided the cDNA or gDNA that served as material.

The CDR3 sequence is 14 residues long. The V end was cut by 1 base, the J end by 8 bases, with 12 bases between. Germline V lookup: CDR1 SGHAT, CDR2 FQNNGV. The clonotype comes from a woman aged 55-70 years with acute or convalescent COVID-19. The chain carries TRBV11-2 and TRBJ2-1, with no clear D. The sequencing input was peripheral blood. DNA for the CDR3: TGTGCCAGCAGCTTAGGCACCCACAATCATGAGCAGTTCTTC. Its translation: CASSLGTHNHEQFF.